Below, 15 T cell receptor beta chains from the same sample are listed, as sequenced in a study of CD8 T cells in Susac syndrome. The authors reverse transcribed roughly 0.5 to 1 ug RNA with random hexamers. Each CDR3 protein is one row after TCRdb ran MiXCR on the immunoSEQ multiplex PCR reads. The sample carries some 300,000 distinct CDR3 sequences, 85% recorded once. Sample: CD8+ T cells from PBMCs. The source is a human donor with multiple sclerosis.

The chain has TRBV4-3 and TRBJ1-5, with D unclear. CDR1 is LGHNA and CDR2 is YSLEER in the germline V gene. Trimming shortened V by 0 bases and J by 3 bases, and 9 bases separated the two germline ends. The CDR3 sequence is 15 residues long. This chain's CDR3 is CASSQDFQFNQPQHF. The CDR3, as DNA: TGCGCCAGCAGCCAAGATTTTCAGTTCAATCAGCCCCAGCATTTT.

CDR3 sequence reads: CASSVGGKGQPQHF. The CDR3 region has the DNA TGTGCCAGCAGCGTAGGGGGGAAAGGGCAGCCCCAGCATTTT. The chain recombines TRBV9 with TRBJ1-5; tentative D call: TRBD1 (5 bases). Germline CDR1 and CDR2: SGDLS and YYNGEE. The germline V and J ends were trimmed by 0 bases and 7 bases, with 11 bases remaining between them. CDR3 length: 14 residues. Based on the CDR3 plus reference TRBV9 and TRBJ1-5, the full variable domain is DSGVTQTPKHLITATGQRVTLRCSPRSGDLSVYWYQQSLDQGLQFLIQYYNGEERAKGNILERFSAQQFPDLHSELNLSSLELGDSALYFCASSVGGKGQPQHFGDGTRLSIL.

This clonotype was seen a handful of times. The chain's CDR3 is CASSYSSSNQPQHF. CDR3 DNA sequence: TGTGCCAGCAGTTACTCCTCCAGTAATCAGCCCCAGCATTTT. This chain uses TRBV6-6 with TRBJ1-5; no firm D call. The CDR3 length is 14 residues. Trimming took off 0 bases at V and 4 bases at J, with 7 bases between the two ends. CDR1 is MNHNY, CDR2 SVGAGI, per germline (reference sequence).

This chain joins TRBV11-1 and TRBJ2-1, with D tentatively TRBD2 (5 bases). The CDR3 spans 15 residues. With 0 bases removed from V and 8 bases from J, the gap between germline ends came to 14 bases. In germline, CDR1 is SGHAT, CDR2 FQDESV (reference sequence). CDR3 DNA sequence: TGTGCCAGCAGCTTAGCGGGGAGCTTTGGGGATGAGCAGTTCTTC. This gives the protein CASSLAGSFGDEQFF. Full variable domain (rest looked up from reference TRBV11-1 and TRBJ2-1): EAEVAQSPRYKITEKSQAVAFWCDPISGHATLYWYRQILGQGPELLVQFQDESVVDDSQLPKDRFSAERLKGVDSTLKIQPAELGDSAMYLCASSLAGSFGDEQFFGPGTRLTVL.

The chain couples TRBV25-1 to TRBJ2-5, with TRBD2 matching over 14 bases. The germline V gene encodes CDR1 MGHDK and CDR2 SYGVNS. Trimming cost V 3 bases and J 5 bases; bases outside gene matches: 8. The CDR3 has 17 residues. The CDR3 sequence is CASSDGTSGRSRETQYF. CDR3 nucleotide sequence: TGTGCCAGCAGTGACGGGACTAGCGGGAGATCGAGGGAGACCCAGTACTTC.

This chain uses TRBV4-3 with TRBJ2-7; TRBD1 agrees at 7 bases. Germline trimming cut 4 bases from V and 2 bases from J; bases unmatched to any gene: 8. Per germline, CDR1 LGHNA and CDR2 YSLEER. The CDR3 covers 15 residues. In DNA form, the CDR3 reads TGCGCCAGCAGCCTACACCGGGACAGAGCCTACGAGCAGTACTTC. Translation: CASSLHRDRAYEQYF.

The chain is built from TRBV19 and TRBJ2-3, with D hard to call. Trimming shortened V by 5 bases and J by 0 bases, and 15 bases separated the two germline ends. The CDR3 loop spans 16 amino acids. Germline values: CDR1 LNHDA, CDR2 SQIVND (reference sequence). The CDR3 DNA reads TGTGCCAGTAGTCCGGCAGGTCTCTCTAGCACAGATACGCAGTATTTT. It codes for CASSPAGLSSTDTQYF.

The chain links TRBV6-1 to TRBJ1-2; 7 bases fit TRBD1. CDR3 length: 15 amino acids. Trimming cost V 8 bases and J 2 bases; bases outside gene matches: 11. From germline, CDR1 is MNHNS and CDR2 SASEGT. This CDR3 reads CASLTGTAENYGYTF. The CDR3 nucleotides read TGTGCCAGCCTGACCGGGACAGCAGAAAACTATGGCTACACCTTC.

The V call is TRBV28, the J call TRBJ2-7; D not resolved. V was clipped by 3 bases and J by 5 bases, with 11 bases between them. Per germline, CDR1 MDHEN and CDR2 SYDVKM. The CDR3 is 13 amino acids. CDR3 loop: CASSFGWVNEQYF. CDR3 DNA: TGTGCCAGCAGTTTTGGTTGGGTAAACGAGCAGTACTTC. Full variable domain (rest looked up from reference TRBV28 and TRBJ2-7): DVKVTQSSRYLVKRTGEKVFLECVQDMDHENMFWYRQDPGLGLRLIYFSYDVKMKEKGDIPEGYSVSREKKERFSLILESASTNQTSMYLCASSFGWVNEQYFGPGTRLTVT.

V is TRBV19 and J is TRBJ1-1; tentatively, D is TRBD1 (6 bases). The CDR3 consists of 14 residues. V lost 5 bases and J 1 base, leaving 11 bases between the germline ends. The V gene's germline CDR1 is LNHDA and CDR2 SQIVND (reference sequence). The CDR3 region has the DNA TGTGCCAGTAGTTGGGGACACCCGAACACTGAAGCTTTCTTT. As protein: CASSWGHPNTEAFF.

The chain links TRBV27 to TRBJ2-2; D call uncertain. The V gene lost 4 bases and the J gene lost 4 bases, with 13 bases spanning the gap. Germline values: CDR1 MNHEY, CDR2 SMNVEV (reference sequence). The CDR3 is 15 amino acids. This CDR3 reads CASSSILLPTGELFF. Written as DNA, the CDR3 is TGTGCCAGCAGTTCAATCCTCCTACCCACCGGGGAGCTGTTTTTT.

This sequence joins TRBV12-3 or TRBV12-4 and TRBJ2-2; D is uncertain. V dropped 6 bases and J dropped 2 bases, with 7 bases sitting between them. The CDR3 covers 13 residues. The CDR3 DNA reads TGTGCCAGCAGGAGCACCAACACCGGGGAGCTGTTTTTT. Amino acids: CASRSTNTGELFF.

The chain is built from TRBV28 and TRBJ2-5, with D perhaps TRBD2 (5 bases). Germline V gene lookup returns CDR1 MDHEN and CDR2 SYDVKM. This CDR3 is built from 12 residues. Trimming left V 7 bases short and J 6 bases short, with 12 bases between. In DNA, the CDR3 is TGTGCCAGCAAGGGAGTCGGGAAGACCCAGTACTTC. This translates into CASKGVGKTQYF.

The V gene is TRBV13, the J gene TRBJ2-3, with D possibly TRBD2 on 6 matching bases. Trimming pared 4 bases from V and 1 base from J, leaving 15 bases between. The germline gives CDR1 PRHDT, CDR2 FYEKMQ (reference sequence). CDR3 length equals 16 residues. For the CDR3, the DNA is TGTGCCAGCAGCTGGGGGACTTCCTGGGGCACAGATACGCAGTATTTT. Its translation: CASSWGTSWGTDTQYF.

This chain connects TRBV7-6 to TRBJ2-3; D gene uncertain. Germline assignment: CDR1 SGHVS and CDR2 FNYEAQ. With 1 base removed from V and 0 bases from J, the gap between germline ends came to 8 bases. The length of the CDR3 is 15 residues. CDR3: CASSLEQSSTDTQYF. In nucleotides, the CDR3 is TGTGCCAGCAGCTTAGAACAATCTAGCACAGATACGCAGTATTTT.